The clone carrying this TCR beta chain was counted ten times or more. Its antigen is unidentified. TCRdb used MiXCR to reprocess the 5' RACE reads, holding one entry per CDR3 protein. The sample holds approximately 590,000 distinct CDR3 sequences; around a tenth are singletons and the top ten take roughly 3%. The sample comes from a study of identical twins. General observations from the study: Models underpredicted monozygotic twin sharing of out-of-frame TCR alpha.

The CDR3 runs 16 residues. The trim removed 1 base at V and 0 bases at J, leaving 9 bases unmatched. Germline V lookup: CDR1 DFQATT, CDR2 SNEGSKA (reference sequence). The same data also went into a second study, on yellow fever vaccine responses in identical twins.

This TCR came from a woman aged 18-35 years in good health. What was sequenced was PBMCs. The V gene is TRBV20-1, the J gene TRBJ2-7; the match to TRBD1 covers 7 bases. In DNA, the CDR3 is TGCAGTGCTAGAGGGAATCCGGGACAGTCCTCCTACGAGCAGTACTTC. Protein: CSARGNPGQSSYEQYF.